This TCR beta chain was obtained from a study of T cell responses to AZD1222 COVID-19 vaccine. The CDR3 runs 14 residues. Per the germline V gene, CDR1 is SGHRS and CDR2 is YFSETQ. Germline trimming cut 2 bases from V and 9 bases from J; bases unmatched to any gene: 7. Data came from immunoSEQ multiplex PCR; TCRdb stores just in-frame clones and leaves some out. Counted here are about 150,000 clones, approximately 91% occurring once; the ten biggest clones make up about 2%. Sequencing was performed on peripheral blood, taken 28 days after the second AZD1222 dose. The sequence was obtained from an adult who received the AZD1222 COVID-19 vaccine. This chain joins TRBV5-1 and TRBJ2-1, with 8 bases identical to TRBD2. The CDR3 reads CASSLAGAKVEQFF. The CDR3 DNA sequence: TGCGCCAGCAGCTTAGCGGGGGCCAAGGTTGAGCAGTTCTTC.